The TCR beta chain under discussion was sequenced for a study of shared clonotypes between healthy human individuals. CD45RO-negative cells were positively selected for CCR7, leaving out terminally differentiated effector memory CD45RA+ cells. Study results and limitations: Several donors held about 4.5% of naive CD4 clonotypes in common.

Germline lookup yields CDR1 MNHEY and CDR2 SMNVEV (reference sequence). The CDR3 sequence is 14 residues long. Deletions cut 0 bases from V and 3 bases from J, with 9 bases between. About this clone: Its antigen is unidentified. Other nucleotide sequences in the sample specify the same CDR3.

Only in-frame clones appear in the TCRdb table, and some are missing; sequencing was by immunoSEQ multiplex PCR. Of 800,000 or so clones in the sample, 96% were seen once. This receptor was obtained from a man aged 30-40 years in good health. This chain joins TRBV27 and TRBJ2-7, with D hard to call. Input material: naive CD8+ T cells sorted from blood. The CDR3 region is CASSLSGPGYEQYF. CDR3 in DNA: TGTGCCAGCAGTTTATCAGGGCCGGGCTACGAGCAGTACTTC.